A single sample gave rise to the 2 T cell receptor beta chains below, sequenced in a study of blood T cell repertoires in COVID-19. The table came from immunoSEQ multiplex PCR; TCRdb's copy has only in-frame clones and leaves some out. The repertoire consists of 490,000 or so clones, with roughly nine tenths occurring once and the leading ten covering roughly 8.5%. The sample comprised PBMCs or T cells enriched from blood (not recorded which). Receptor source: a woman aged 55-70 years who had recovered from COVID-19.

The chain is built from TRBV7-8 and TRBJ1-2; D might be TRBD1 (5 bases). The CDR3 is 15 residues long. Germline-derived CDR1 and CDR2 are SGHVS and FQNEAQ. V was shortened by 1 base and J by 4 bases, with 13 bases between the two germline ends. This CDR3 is CASSLGVSGAYGYTF. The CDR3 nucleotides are TGTGCCAGCAGCTTAGGGGTCAGTGGGGCCTATGGCTACACCTTC.

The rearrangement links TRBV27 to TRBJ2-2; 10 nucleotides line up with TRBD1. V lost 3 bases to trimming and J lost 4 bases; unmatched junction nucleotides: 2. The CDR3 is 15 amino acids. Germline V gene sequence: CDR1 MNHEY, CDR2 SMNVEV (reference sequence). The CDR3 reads CASSLGQGSTGELFF. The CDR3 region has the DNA TGTGCCAGCAGTTTGGGACAGGGGAGCACCGGGGAGCTGTTTTTT.